This T cell receptor beta chain was recovered during a study of shared clonotypes between healthy human individuals. Overall study context: Researchers drew samples from two women and a few men aged 18 to 49. Donors had three CD4 naive, three CD4 memory, two CD8 naive and one CD8 memory plate apiece. Overall study results and limits: Sampling covered nothing but blood. Tissue TCR repertoires likely differ from those found in blood. Represented genetic and exposure-history diversity was restricted by having few donors.

Profiling relied on immunoSEQ multiplex PCR, and the TCRdb table lists in-frame clones only, not all of them. The table includes 1 million to 1.3 million clones, about 84% detected once. V gave up 3 bases and J gave up 8 bases; unmatched junction bases: 4. The CDR3 spans 14 residues. CDR1 and CDR2 (germline): SGHRS, YFSETQ. A note on this clone: Its target is unknown.

Sequenced: memory CD4+ T cells from PBMCs. Subset noted: CD45RA-negative fraction. V gene TRBV5-1 combines with J gene TRBJ1-4; 10 bases fit TRBD1. The source is a man aged 18-30 years in good health. Some clones in this sample may be carry-over from other donors' samples. CDR3 sequence: CASSSWGQGEKLFF. CDR3 sequence (DNA): TGCGCCAGCAGCTCGTGGGGACAGGGGGAAAAACTGTTTTTT.